The 21 T cell receptor beta chains given below trace back to one sample, sequenced in a study of early T cells in non-severe SARS-CoV-2 infection. MiXCR, applied by TCRdb to the 5' RACE reads, yields one record per CDR3 protein. The sample consists of roughly 93,000 distinct CDR3 sequences, about 10% of them appearing once. Source material: whole blood. The receptor source for this set is an adult who was a healthcare worker with PCR-confirmed SARS-CoV-2 infection or an uninfected control (not recorded which).

V gene TRBV7-2 combines with J gene TRBJ2-3; D might be TRBD2 (6 bases). The CDR3 has 14 residues. Germline V gene lookup returns CDR1 SGHTA and CDR2 FQGNSA. The ends were cut back, 10 bases at V and 4 bases at J, with 18 bases in the middle. For the CDR3, the DNA is TGTGCCACACAGACTAGGCTCGCCCCAGATACGCAGTATTTT. Translating it yields CATQTRLAPDTQYF. The entire variable domain, with the rest obtained from reference TRBV7-2 and TRBJ2-3, is as follows: GAGVSQSPSNKVTEKGKDVELRCDPISGHTALYWYRQSLGQGLEFLIYFQGNSAPDKSGLPSDRFSAERTGGSVSTLTIQRTQQEDSAVYLCATQTRLAPDTQYFGPGTRLTVL.

This clonotype has at least ten counts. The rearrangement uses TRBV12-3 or TRBV12-4 and TRBJ1-1; 7 bases align to TRBD1. This CDR3 region has 13 residues. Losses at the gene ends were 2 bases for V and 4 bases for J; bases not matched to a gene: 1. CDR3: CASSLRGRTEAFF. CDR3 DNA sequence: TGTGCCAGCAGTTTAAGGGGGCGCACTGAAGCTTTCTTT.

This clonotype occurred a few times. CDR3 protein: CASTDGLVKLFF. CDR3 coding DNA: TGTGCCAGCACGGACGGCTTGGTGAAACTGTTTTTT. The chain is built from TRBV7-2 and TRBJ1-4; D unresolved. Germline assignment: CDR1 SGHTA and CDR2 FQGNSA. The V gene lost 7 bases and the J gene lost 11 bases, with 14 bases spanning the gap. This CDR3 contains 12 residues.

The sample holds a few counts of this clonotype. The chain couples TRBV3-1 to TRBJ2-5, with D uncertain. This CDR3 contains 14 residues. Trimming removed 2 bases from V and 1 base from J, with 8 bases in between. Germline CDR1 is LGHDT and CDR2 is YNNKEL (reference sequence). CDR3 DNA sequence: TGTGCCAGCAGCCAAATCAGGCGCCAAGAGACCCAGTACTTC. Protein: CASSQIRRQETQYF.

The chain has TRBV14 and TRBJ2-3; 8 positions match TRBD2. CDR3 length: 17 residues. Germline-derived CDR1 and CDR2 are SGHDN and FVKESK. The V gene end was trimmed by 0 bases and the J gene end by 2 bases; junction bases not matched to a gene: 7. CDR3 sequence (DNA): TGTGCCAGCAGCCAAGATCTTACTAGCGGCTACACAGATACGCAGTATTTT. Translated, it gives CASSQDLTSGYTDTQYF.

This clonotype was counted ten times or more. The chain couples TRBV18 to TRBJ1-3; TRBD1 is a possible D gene (6 bases). Trimming removed 0 bases from V and 0 bases from J, with 9 bases in between. Germline CDR1 and CDR2: KGHSH and LQKENI. The CDR3 loop spans 16 amino acids. The CDR3 DNA follows: TGTGCCAGCTCACCACCTCAGGACAGCTCTGGAAACACCATATATTTT. Its protein product is CASSPPQDSSGNTIYF.

There are many counts of this clonotype. The V gene is TRBV11-2, the J gene TRBJ2-1, with 8 nucleotides matching TRBD1. Trimming at V came to 1 base and at J to 4 bases, leaving 3 bases not matched to a gene. Germline CDR1 and CDR2: SGHAT and FQNNGV. The CDR3 has 15 residues. The CDR3 nucleotides are TGTGCCAGCAGCTTAGGAACAGGGGGGTACAATGAGCAGTTCTTC. Translated, it gives CASSLGTGGYNEQFF.

In this sample, this clonotype turned up many times. This chain links TRBV12-3 or TRBV12-4 with TRBJ2-6; unclear D gene. V was cut by 5 bases and J by 6 bases, with 2 bases left in between. The CDR3 runs to 11 residues. The CDR3 DNA follows: TGTGCCAGCAGTGCGGCCAACGTCCTGACTTTC. As protein: CASSAANVLTF.

This clonotype was observed many times. The chain uses TRBV20-1 and TRBJ2-7; a weak D match, TRBD1 (6 bases). Between the trimmed V and J ends, which lost 4 bases and 1 base, there was a span of 20 bases. Germline-derived CDR1 and CDR2 are DFQATT and SNEGSKA (reference sequence). The CDR3 length is 16 residues. The CDR3 loop is CSATVPGTQLSYEQYF. CDR3 DNA: TGCAGTGCTACAGTGCCTGGGACACAGCTATCCTACGAGCAGTACTTC.

This chain connects TRBV20-1 to TRBJ2-3; D may be TRBD2 (6 bases). The germline gives CDR1 DFQATT, CDR2 SNEGSKA (reference sequence). CDR3 length equals 15 residues. V lost 3 bases to trimming and J lost 0 bases, with 13 bases between them. The CDR3 sequence is CSASVAGTSTDTQYF. DNA for the CDR3: TGCAGTGCTAGTGTCGCGGGGACTAGCACAGATACGCAGTATTTT.

This clonotype appeared a few times. The V gene is TRBV6-5, the J gene TRBJ2-7; possibly TRBD1 or TRBD2 for D (5 bases each). The CDR3 totals 13 residues. Looked up from germline, CDR1 is MNHEY and CDR2 is SVGAGI. Trimming cost V 6 bases and J 1 base, with 10 bases left between them. CDR3 region: CASSRERSYEQYF. CDR3 nucleotide sequence: TGTGCCAGCAGCAGGGAGCGGTCCTACGAGCAGTACTTC.

This clonotype was recorded a few times. The V and J genes are TRBV29-1 and TRBJ2-2; D is undetermined. Trimming took off 2 bases at V and 4 bases at J, with 5 bases between the two ends. The V gene's germline CDR1 is SQVTM and CDR2 ANQGSEA. The CDR3 contains 12 residues. The CDR3 sequence is CSVEIPTGELFF. As DNA, the CDR3 is TGCAGCGTTGAAATTCCCACCGGGGAGCTGTTTTTT.

With respect to this clonotype: One junction end disagrees with the germline gene, perhaps due to a read error. The chain joins TRBV19 to TRBJ2-1; 7 bases line up with TRBD1. The germline V gene encodes CDR1 LNHDA and CDR2 SQIVND (reference sequence). The CDR3 is 16 amino acids. CDR3 loop: CARSSIRDSRYNEQFF. For the CDR3, the DNA is TGTGCCAGAAGTAGCATTAGGGACAGTCGTTACAATGAGCAGTTCTTC.

This clonotype was observed a handful of times. The V and J genes are TRBV7-8 and TRBJ2-7; TRBD1 might be the D (5 bases). Germline lookup yields CDR1 SGHVS and CDR2 FQNEAQ. The CDR3 runs to 13 residues. The V end was cut by 7 bases, the J end by 0 bases, with 10 bases between. The CDR3: CASTERGSYEQYF. The CDR3 DNA follows: TGTGCCAGCACCGAAAGGGGCTCCTACGAGCAGTACTTC.

At least ten counts were recorded for this clonotype. An end of the junction does not agree with germline; a read error may underlie this. V gene TRBV7-7 combines with J gene TRBJ2-3, with a tentative D call TRBD2 (6 bases). Germline lookup yields CDR1 SSHAT and CDR2 FNYEAQ (reference sequence). The CDR3 covers 14 residues. The CDR3 spells CASSLMEGADTQYF. The DNA of the CDR3 is TGTGCTAGCAGCTTAATGGAGGGCGCAGATACGCAGTATTTT.

This clonotype was counted between two and nine times. This chain connects TRBV3-1 to TRBJ2-7, with 11 bases aligning to TRBD2. This CDR3 comprises 16 residues. J was trimmed by 7 bases and V by 3 bases; bases with no gene match: 11. Per germline, CDR1 LGHDT and CDR2 YNNKEL (reference sequence). Here the CDR3 reads CASSQLAGGPKKEQYF. CDR3 nucleotide sequence: TGTGCCAGCAGCCAGTTAGCGGGGGGGCCAAAAAAAGAGCAGTACTTC.

This clonotype has ten or more counts. The genes are TRBV4-1 and TRBJ2-3; the D gene is possibly TRBD2 (6 bases). There are 13 residues in the CDR3. Trimming took off 4 bases at V and 6 bases at J, with 11 bases between the two ends. Germline V gene lookup returns CDR1 MGHRA and CDR2 YSYEKL. The CDR3 reads CASSRTSSDTQYF. CDR3 nucleotides: TGCGCCAGCAGCCGAACTAGCTCCGATACGCAGTATTTT.

This clonotype was detected many times. The CDR3 loop is CSARRSGTDTQYF. CDR3 nucleotide sequence: TGCAGTGCCCGCCGTAGCGGCACAGATACGCAGTATTTT. This rearrangement joins TRBV20-1 to TRBJ2-3, with D perhaps matching TRBD2 (5 bases). V lost 6 bases and J 1 base, leaving 11 bases between the germline ends. CDR1 DFQATT and CDR2 SNEGSKA come from the germline V gene (reference sequence). The CDR3 totals 13 residues.

The chain joins TRBV20-1 to TRBJ1-5; maybe TRBD1 (5 bases). The CDR3 is 13 residues long. Trimming removed 3 bases at V and 6 bases at J, with 12 bases between. Germline CDR1 is DFQATT and CDR2 is SNEGSKA (reference sequence). The CDR3 sequence: CSASGGIGQPQHF. In DNA form, the CDR3 reads TGCAGTGCTAGTGGGGGAATAGGTCAGCCCCAGCATTTT.

The chain combines TRBV21-1 with TRBJ1-1. TRBV21-1 is given as a pseudogene. This CDR3 is 13 amino acids long. CDR3: CANGTPVNTEAFF. The CDR3, as DNA: TGTGCCAACGGGACTCCCGTGAACACTGAAGCTTTCTTT.

The chain joins TRBV7-9 to TRBJ1-3; TRBD1 aligns across 8 bases. Unmatched junction bases numbered 5, after V lost 5 bases and J lost 14 bases. Per the germline V gene, CDR1 is SEHNR and CDR2 is FQNEAQ (reference sequence). The CDR3 runs 11 residues. The CDR3 DNA is TGTGCCAGCAGCCCGGGACAGGAGTTATATTTT. Translation gives CASSPGQELYF. Full variable domain (outside the CDR3, taken from reference TRBV7-9 and TRBJ1-3): DTGVSQNPRHKITKRGQNVTFRCDPISEHNRLYWYRQTLGQGPEFLTYFQNEAQLEKSRLLSDRFSAERPKGSFSTLEIQRTEQGDSAMYLCASSPGQELYFGEGSWLTVV.